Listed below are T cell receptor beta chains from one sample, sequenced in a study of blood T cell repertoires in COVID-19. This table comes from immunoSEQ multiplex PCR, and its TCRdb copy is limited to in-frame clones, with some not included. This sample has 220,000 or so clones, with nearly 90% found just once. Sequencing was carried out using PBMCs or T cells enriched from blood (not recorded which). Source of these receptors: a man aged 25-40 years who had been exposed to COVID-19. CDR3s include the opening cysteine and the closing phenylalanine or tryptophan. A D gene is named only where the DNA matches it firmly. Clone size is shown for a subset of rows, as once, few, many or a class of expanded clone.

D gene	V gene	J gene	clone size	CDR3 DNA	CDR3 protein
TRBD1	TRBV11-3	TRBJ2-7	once	TGTGCCAGCAGTAACCAGGGGGCGCTTAACGAGCAGTACTTC	CASSNQGALNEQYF
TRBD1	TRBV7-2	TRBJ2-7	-	TGTGCCAGCAGCTTCCCCAATGACAGGGTAATGGTCCTCTCCTACGAGCAGTACTTC	CASSFPNDRVMVLSYEQYF
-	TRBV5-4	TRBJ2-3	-	TGTGCCAGCAGCCCTCCGGAGGCACAAGATACGCAGTATTTT	CASSPPEAQDTQYF
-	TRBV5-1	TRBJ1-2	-	TGCGCCAGCAGCCCCCGGGCGGGGGGGGATGGCTACACCTTC	CASSPRAGGDGYTF
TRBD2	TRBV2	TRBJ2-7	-	TGTGCCAGCAGGCCGGGACTAGCGTACCACGAGCAGTACTTC	CASRPGLAYHEQYF
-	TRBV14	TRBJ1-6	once	TGTGCCAGCAGCCAAGTTGGTTGGGGCCAGTCACCCCTCCACTTT	CASSQVGWGQSPLHF
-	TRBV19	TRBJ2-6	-	TGTGCCAGTAGTTCGATGACTCGCGGGGTCTCTGGGGCCAACGTCCTGACTTTC	CASSSMTRGVSGANVLTF
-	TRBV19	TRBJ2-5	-	TGTGCCAGTAGTATATCAGGAGGAGAGACCCAGTACTTC	CASSISGGETQYF
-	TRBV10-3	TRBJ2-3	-	TGTGCCATCAGTTCGGGTGGGAGGTTTGTGGCAGATACGCAGTATTTT	CAISSGGRFVADTQYF
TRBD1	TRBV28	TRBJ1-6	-	TGTGCCAGTTCCCAACCCCGGGGACAGTTAAATTCACCCCTCCACTTT	CASSQPRGQLNSPLHF
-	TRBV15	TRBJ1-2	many	TGTGCCACCAGCAGAGACAGGTCCTATGGCTACACCTTC	CATSRDRSYGYTF
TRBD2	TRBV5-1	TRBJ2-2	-	TGCGCCAGCCGTCCGGGACTAGCGGGGGAGCCGAACACCGGGGAGCTGTTTTTT	CASRPGLAGEPNTGELFF
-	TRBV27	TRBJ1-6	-	TGTGCCAGCAGTTTTGGGGGCATACTTTCACCCCTCCACTTT	CASSFGGILSPLHF
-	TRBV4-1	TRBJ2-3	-	TGCGCCAGCAGCCAAGGGGGGCATGGCACAGATACGCAGTATTTT	CASSQGGHGTDTQYF
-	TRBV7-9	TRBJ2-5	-	TGTGCCATCGAGCCCCTGAGAGAGACCCAGTACTTC	CAIEPLRETQYF
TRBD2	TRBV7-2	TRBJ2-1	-	TGTGCCAGCAGCCTCCCGGGGGGGACCAATGAGCAGTTCTTC	CASSLPGGTNEQFF